This T cell receptor (beta chain) was recovered during a study of T cell responses to AZD1222 COVID-19 vaccine. The CDR3 sequence is 13 residues long. The germline gives CDR1 MNHEY, CDR2 SVGAGI. Trimming pared 6 bases from V and 8 bases from J, leaving 14 bases between. Data came from immunoSEQ multiplex PCR; TCRdb stores just in-frame clones and leaves some out. The profile shows fewer than 150,000 clones, around 88% of them singletons. The sequenced sample was peripheral blood, obtained 28 days after the second AZD1222 dose. The chain recombines TRBV6-5 with TRBJ1-5, with unresolved D. This TCR came from an adult who received the AZD1222 COVID-19 vaccine. CDR3 in DNA: TGTGCCAGCAGCGCGGACGGCGGCAAGCCCCAGCATTTT. Translation gives CASSADGGKPQHF.